This TCR beta chain was captured by sequencing in a study of PD-1 blockade in classical Hodgkin lymphoma. Study context: The study gave patients nivolumab 3 mg/kg intravenously every 2 weeks. Study results and limitations: It was among complete responders that baseline diversity resembled that of newly diagnosed patients. Relapsed/refractory patients reportedly had lower baseline diversity than newly diagnosed patients. In CD4+ cells, TCR diversity went up significantly by C4D1, but in CD8+ cells it did not.

TCRdb's table, derived via immunoSEQ multiplex PCR, lists solely in-frame clones and lacks some. The sample has 10,000 to 15,000 clones; about 91% are singletons. To note about this clone: The antigen is unknown.

Following autologous stem cell transplantation, relapse occurred in every patient, and exposure to brentuximab vedotin varied. Germline V lookup: CDR1 SGHNT, CDR2 YENEEA. Trimming stripped 5 bases from V and 2 bases from J, with 9 bases between. The CDR3 covers 13 residues. The sequence came from a human donor with classical Hodgkin lymphoma. The rearrangement uses TRBV11-3 and TRBJ2-5, with TRBD2 as a possible D gene (5 bases). Sequencing was performed on peripheral blood mononuclear cells (PBMCs), taken at baseline. CDR3 amino acids: CASSRTAQETQYF. The CDR3, as DNA: TGTGCCAGCAGCCGGACTGCTCAAGAGACCCAGTACTTC. The full variable domain, in which reference TRBV11-3 and TRBJ2-5 provide the parts outside the CDR3, is EAGVVQSPRYKIIEKKQPVAFWCNPISGHNTLYWYLQNLGQGPELLIRYENEEAVDDSQLPKDRFSAERLKGVDSTLKIQPAELGDSAVYLCASSRTAQETQYFGPGTRLLVL.